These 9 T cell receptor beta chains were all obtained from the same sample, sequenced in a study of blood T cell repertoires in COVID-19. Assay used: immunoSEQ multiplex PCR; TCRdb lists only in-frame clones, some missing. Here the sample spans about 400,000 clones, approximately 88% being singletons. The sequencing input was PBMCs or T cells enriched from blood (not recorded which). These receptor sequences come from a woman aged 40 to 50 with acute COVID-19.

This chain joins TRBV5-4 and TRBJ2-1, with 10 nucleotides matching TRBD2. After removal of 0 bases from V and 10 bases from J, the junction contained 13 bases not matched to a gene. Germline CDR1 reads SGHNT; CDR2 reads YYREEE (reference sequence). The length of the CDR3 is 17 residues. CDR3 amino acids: CASSLGGLAGAPREQFF. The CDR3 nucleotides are TGTGCCAGCAGCTTGGGGGGGCTAGCGGGGGCGCCGCGGGAGCAGTTCTTC.

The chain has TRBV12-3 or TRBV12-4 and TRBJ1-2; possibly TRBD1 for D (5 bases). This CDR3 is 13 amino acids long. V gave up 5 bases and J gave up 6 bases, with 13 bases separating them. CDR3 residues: CASSLRDQDGYTF. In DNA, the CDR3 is TGTGCCAGCAGTCTCAGGGATCAGGATGGCTACACCTTC.

CDR3 in amino acids: CASSSGQNSPLHF. The CDR3 DNA reads TGCGCCAGCAGCAGCGGACAGAATTCACCCCTCCACTTT. V and J are TRBV5-1 and TRBJ1-6; D possibly corresponds to TRBD1 (6 bases). Looked up from germline, CDR1 is SGHRS and CDR2 is YFSETQ. The CDR3 is 13 amino acids. Trimming shortened V by 4 bases and J by 7 bases, and 9 bases separated the two germline ends. Full variable domain (remainder filled in from reference TRBV5-1 and TRBJ1-6): KAGVTQTPRYLIKTRGQQVTLSCSPISGHRSVSWYQQTPGQGLQFLFEYFSETQRNKGNFPGRFSGRQFSNSRSEMNVSTLELGDSALYLCASSSGQNSPLHFGNGTRLTVT.

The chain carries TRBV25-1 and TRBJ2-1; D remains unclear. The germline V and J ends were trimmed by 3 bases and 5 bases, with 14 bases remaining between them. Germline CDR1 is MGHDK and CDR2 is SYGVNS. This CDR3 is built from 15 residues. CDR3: CASSEVTTGNNEQFF. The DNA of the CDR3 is TGTGCCAGCAGTGAGGTCACGACGGGTAACAATGAGCAGTTCTTC.

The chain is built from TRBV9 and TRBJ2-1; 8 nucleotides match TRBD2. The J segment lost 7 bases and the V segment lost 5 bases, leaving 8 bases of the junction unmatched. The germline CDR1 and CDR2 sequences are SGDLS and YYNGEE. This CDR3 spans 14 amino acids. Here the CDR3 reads CASRARTSSNEQFF. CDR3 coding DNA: TGTGCCAGCAGAGCTAGGACTAGCAGTAATGAGCAGTTCTTC.

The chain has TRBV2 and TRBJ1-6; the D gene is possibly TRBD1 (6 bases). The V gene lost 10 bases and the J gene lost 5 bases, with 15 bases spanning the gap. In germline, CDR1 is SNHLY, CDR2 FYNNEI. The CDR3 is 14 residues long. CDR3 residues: CATTRGGDNSPLHF. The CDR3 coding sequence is TGTGCCACCACAAGGGGGGGGGATAATTCACCCCTCCACTTT.

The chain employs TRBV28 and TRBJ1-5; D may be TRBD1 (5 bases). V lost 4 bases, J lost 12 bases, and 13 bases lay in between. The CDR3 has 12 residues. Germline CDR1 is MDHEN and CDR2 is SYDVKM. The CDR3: CASSYDPGVQHF. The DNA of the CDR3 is TGTGCCAGCAGTTACGATCCGGGGGTCCAGCATTTT.

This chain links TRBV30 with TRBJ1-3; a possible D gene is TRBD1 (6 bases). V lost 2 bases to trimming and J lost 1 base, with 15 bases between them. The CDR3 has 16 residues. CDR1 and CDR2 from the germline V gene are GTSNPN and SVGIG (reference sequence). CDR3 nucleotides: TGTGCCTGGAGTCACCTAACCAGGGGATCTGGAAACACCATATATTTT. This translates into CAWSHLTRGSGNTIYF. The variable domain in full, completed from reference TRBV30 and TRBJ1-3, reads SQTIHQWPATLVQPVGSPLSLECTVEGTSNPNLYWYRQAAGRGLQLLFYSVGIGQISSEVPQNLSASRPQDRQFILSSKKLLLSDSGFYLCAWSHLTRGSGNTIYFGEGSWLTVV.

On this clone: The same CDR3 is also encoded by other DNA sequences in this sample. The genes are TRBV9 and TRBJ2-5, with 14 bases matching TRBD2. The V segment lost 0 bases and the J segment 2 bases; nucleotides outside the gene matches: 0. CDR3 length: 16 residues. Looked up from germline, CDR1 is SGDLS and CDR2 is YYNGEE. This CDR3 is CASSVGTSGGQETQYF. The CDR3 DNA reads TGTGCCAGCAGCGTAGGGACTAGCGGGGGGCAAGAGACCCAGTACTTC.